Included here is one TCR delta chain sequence, with context. This clone is assessed as large (0.1 to 1%). This receptor's antigen is unknown. No base qualities exist here, and no much larger clone lies one base off it. Mothers of both infected and uninfected infants received the same treatment, using spiramycin and/or pyrimethamine plus sulfadiazine plus folinic acid. All infants, both infected and uninfected, were delivered at term after more than 37 weeks of gestation. About 1 mL of blood was turned into PBMCs through Lymphoprep gradient centrifugation, and the PBMCs were then cryopreserved in liquid nitrogen and sent to Belgium. Thawed PBMCs were labeled with Zombie NIR viability dye and stained with CD3, TCR gammadelta, Vgamma9 and Vdelta2 antibodies. Sorting of CD3+ TCRgammadelta+ T cells was performed on a FACSAria III, reaching a mean purity of about 98%. The RNeasy Micro Kit was used to isolate RNA from approximately 9,500 sorted gammadelta T cells per sample. The infants were born to mothers who were enrolled with primary T. gondii infection during pregnancy. Peripheral blood samples from the infants were taken at an outpatient microbiology and virology center in Pavia, Italy.

This sample was included in a study of Vγ9Vδ2 T cells in congenital toxoplasmosis (TCRdb year 2021). Looking at the study overall: To diagnose congenital toxoplasmosis, IgG, IgM and IgA serology, Western blot and an in-house interferon-gamma release assay were used. Repertoire sequencing was done on samples from infants at 2 months after birth and at 1 year of age. TCR sequencing was performed on about five infected and 10 uninfected infants at 2 months and on 3 infected and 4 uninfected infants at 1 year. In this study, researchers looked at the gamma and delta chain CDR3 repertoires of sorted blood gammadelta T cells, comparing infants congenitally infected with T. gondii against uninfected infants.

cDNA was made by template-switch reverse transcription with TRGC- and TRDC-specific primers in one tube, using SuperScript II. The TRGC primer was designed so that it would bind both of the constant genes TRGC1 and TRGC2. The KAPA Real-Time Library Amplification Kit was used to amplify TRG and TRD, and AMPure XP beads were used for purification between steps. Index PCR with the Nextera XT Index Kit was used to attach Illumina sequencing adapters. Sequencing of TRG and TRD amplicons was performed on an Illumina MiSeq with the V2 300 kit, and 150 bp paired-end reads were generated. In the authors' own workflow: Before any further analysis, FastQC version 0.11.8 was used to assess read quality. Reads were aligned to GenBank TRG or TRD reference genes, and CDR3 sequences were built with MiXCR version 3.0.3. MiXCR defaults were kept, except that TRDD gene segments were assembled using 3 rather than 5 consecutive nucleotides. N additions, CDR3 length, J segment length and clonotype sharing between samples were computed with VDJtools version 1.2.1. CDR3 sequences that were out of frame or contained stop codons were left out of the analysis. Infant repertoires were compared for overlap with previously published fetal, cord blood and adult blood Vgamma9Vdelta2 repertoires. TCRdb reprocessed the public reads with the caller CATT; rows with the same DNA were merged afterwards. TCRdb, not the original authors, processed these V and J calls. For this sample the table gives over 350 delta-chain clones, of which about 30% were detected only once. The ten largest clones add up to approximately 82% of the sample.

Study-level results and caveats: Both infected and uninfected infants showed high prevalence of a public TRGV9 clonotype. Compared with uninfected infants, infected infants at 2 months appeared to have fewer N additions in their TRGV9 and TRDV2 CDR3s, and this was especially true for TRDV2-TRDJ1 sequences. Repertoire differences between infected and uninfected infants were less clearly seen at 1 year of age than at 2 months. Two months was the earliest age with enough suitable sample material for TCR repertoire analysis, so newborn repertoires were not sequenced. Germline-encoded fetal-type TRDV2 CDR3 sequences seemed more prevalent in infected than uninfected approximately 2-month-old infants, suggesting an in utero expansion footprint.

Measured from the cysteine to the phenylalanine, the CDR3 is 19 residues long. Of all the DNA, just the CDR3 is kept, 57 bases in frame from base 1. The germline V gene (reference sequence) sets CDR1 to TVYSNPD and CDR2 to GDNSRS. For this chain, trimming is 5 bases at the V end and 0 bases at the J end, and the number of junction bases without a gene match is 20. Sequenced input: gamma-delta T cells from blood. The receptor was isolated from a child younger than 10 born to a mother with Toxoplasma gondii infection during pregnancy, either congenitally infected or uninfected (not recorded which). The sequence links TRDV3 to TRDJ1; TRDD3 fits 11 bases in the junction. The CDR3 region reads CANPFLHWGIKAYTDKLIF. Here is the DNA: TGTGCCAATCCCTTCCTACACTGGGGGATAAAGGCTTACACCGATAAACTCATCTTT.